This TCR beta chain is drawn from a study of CD8+ T cells in alopecia areata. Overall study: Tofacitinib ran 6 to 18 months, followed by 6 months off drug.

This clone was recorded a few times. Lesional scalp tissue (obtained by punch biopsy) and peripheral blood were collected from alopecia areata patients. RNA was extracted and reverse transcribed into cDNA as the sequencing template. Only in-frame clones appear in the TCRdb table, and some are missing; sequencing was by immunoSEQ multiplex PCR. The table lists over 85,000 clones, less than 50% of them singletons. From germline, CDR1 is SEHNR and CDR2 FQNEAQ (reference sequence). The CDR3 extends over 11 amino acids. Trimming took 4 bases from V and 6 from J; bases not matched to a gene: 0. This chain joins TRBV7-9 and TRBJ2-7; 7 nucleotides agree with TRBD1. The clonotype was recovered from a human donor with alopecia areata. Sequenced: CD4+ T cells sorted from blood. CDR3 amino acids: CASSSGGEQYF. The DNA for the CDR3 is TGTGCCAGCAGCTCAGGGGGCGAGCAGTACTTC.